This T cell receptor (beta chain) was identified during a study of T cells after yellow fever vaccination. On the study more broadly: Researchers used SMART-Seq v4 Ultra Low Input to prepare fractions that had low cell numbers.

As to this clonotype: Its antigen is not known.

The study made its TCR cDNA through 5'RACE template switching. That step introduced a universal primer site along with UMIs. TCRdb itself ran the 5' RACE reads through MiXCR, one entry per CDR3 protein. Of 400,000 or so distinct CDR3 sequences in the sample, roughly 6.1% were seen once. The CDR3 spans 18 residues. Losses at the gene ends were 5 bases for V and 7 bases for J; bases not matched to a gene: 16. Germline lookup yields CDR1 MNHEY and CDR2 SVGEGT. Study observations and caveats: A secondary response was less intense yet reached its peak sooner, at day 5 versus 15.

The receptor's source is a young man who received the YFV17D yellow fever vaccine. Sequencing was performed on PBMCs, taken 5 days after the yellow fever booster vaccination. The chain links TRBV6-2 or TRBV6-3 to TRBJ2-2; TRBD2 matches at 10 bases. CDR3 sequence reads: CASSDPYPSGRAVGELFF. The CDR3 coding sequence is TGTGCCAGCAGTGACCCCTATCCCAGCGGGAGGGCTGTCGGGGAGCTGTTTTTT.